This is a list of T cell receptor beta chains from one sample in a study of identical twins. Using its own MiXCR run on the 5' RACE reads, TCRdb lists one record per CDR3 protein. The table records approximately 890,000 distinct CDR3 sequences, approximately 13% of them present only once. These data also featured in a second study, about yellow fever vaccine responses in identical twins.

Sequencing was performed on PBMCs. These receptors all stem from a woman under 30 in good health. CDR3s include the opening cysteine and the closing phenylalanine or tryptophan. A D gene is named only where the DNA matches it firmly. Not every row has a clone size; where given, it reads once, few, many or a size class.

CDR3 DNA: TGTGCCAGCTCACCGGTGAAGGGGTACAATGAGCAGTTCTTC
CDR3 protein: CASSPVKGYNEQFF
V gene: TRBV18
clone size: few
D gene: -
J gene: TRBJ2-1

CDR3 DNA: TGTGCCAGCAGCCTCGGTCAGGGGGCGCTTGGGGCCAACGTCCTGACTTTC
CDR3 protein: CASSLGQGALGANVLTF
V gene: TRBV12-3/TRBV12-4
clone size: -
D gene: TRBD1
J gene: TRBJ2-6

CDR3 DNA: TGTGCCAGCAGGCGGGCCGGACAGATGAACACTGAAGCTTTCTTT
CDR3 protein: CASRRAGQMNTEAFF
V gene: TRBV12-3/TRBV12-4
clone size: many
D gene: -
J gene: TRBJ1-1

CDR3 DNA: TGTGCCAGCAGTGTTGCTACCGGGAGCCGCACAGATACGCAGTATTTT
CDR3 protein: CASSVATGSRTDTQYF
V gene: TRBV2
clone size: few
D gene: -
J gene: TRBJ2-3

CDR3 DNA: TGTGCCAGCTCACCACCGGGACAGGGGGGATCCTACAATGAGCAGTTCTTC
CDR3 protein: CASSPPGQGGSYNEQFF
V gene: TRBV18
clone size: -
D gene: TRBD1
J gene: TRBJ2-1

CDR3 DNA: TGTGCCAGCAGTTTAGTGTTTGGACAGGGAACTAGCGGGAGGGCGGGTGAGCAGTTCTTC
CDR3 protein: CASSLVFGQGTSGRAGEQFF
V gene: TRBV12-3/TRBV12-4
clone size: -
D gene: TRBD2
J gene: TRBJ2-1

CDR3 DNA: TGTGCCAGCAGCCCCTTGTGGGGAGATACCGGGGAGCTGTTTTTT
CDR3 protein: CASSPLWGDTGELFF
V gene: TRBV7-6
clone size: -
D gene: -
J gene: TRBJ2-2

CDR3 DNA: TGCAGTGCCTATACAGGGGGCGGTCGTGGCTACACCTTC
CDR3 protein: CSAYTGGGRGYTF
V gene: TRBV20-1
clone size: -
D gene: TRBD1
J gene: TRBJ1-2

CDR3 DNA: TGTGCCAGCAGTGAACCAGGAATCGGGGCTTTCTTT
CDR3 protein: CASSEPGIGAFF
V gene: TRBV25-1
clone size: few
D gene: -
J gene: TRBJ1-1

CDR3 DNA: TGTGCCAGCACCTTAATCCCTAGCGGGTCCTACAATGAGCAGTTCTTC
CDR3 protein: CASTLIPSGSYNEQFF
V gene: TRBV6-2/TRBV6-3
clone size: -
D gene: TRBD2
J gene: TRBJ2-1

CDR3 DNA: TGTGCTCGCCTGCGGATGACTGAAGCTTTCTTT
CDR3 protein: CARLRMTEAFF
V gene: TRBV24-1
clone size: many
D gene: -
J gene: TRBJ1-1